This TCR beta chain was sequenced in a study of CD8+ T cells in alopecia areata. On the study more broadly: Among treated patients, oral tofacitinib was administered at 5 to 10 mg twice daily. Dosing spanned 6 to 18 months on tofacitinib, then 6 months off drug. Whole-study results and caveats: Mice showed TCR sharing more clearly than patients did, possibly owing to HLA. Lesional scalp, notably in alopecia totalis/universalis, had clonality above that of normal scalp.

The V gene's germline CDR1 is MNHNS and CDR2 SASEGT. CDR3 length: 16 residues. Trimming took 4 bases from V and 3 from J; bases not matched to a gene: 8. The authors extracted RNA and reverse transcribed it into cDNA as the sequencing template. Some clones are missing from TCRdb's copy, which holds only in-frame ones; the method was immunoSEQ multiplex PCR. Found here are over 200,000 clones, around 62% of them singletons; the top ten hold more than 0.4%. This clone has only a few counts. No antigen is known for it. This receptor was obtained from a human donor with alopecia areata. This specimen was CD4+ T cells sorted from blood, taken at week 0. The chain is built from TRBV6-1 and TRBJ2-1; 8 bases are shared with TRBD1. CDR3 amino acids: CASSGLRGRDYNEQFF. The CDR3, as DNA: TGTGCCAGCAGTGGACTCAGGGGGCGGGACTACAATGAGCAGTTCTTC.